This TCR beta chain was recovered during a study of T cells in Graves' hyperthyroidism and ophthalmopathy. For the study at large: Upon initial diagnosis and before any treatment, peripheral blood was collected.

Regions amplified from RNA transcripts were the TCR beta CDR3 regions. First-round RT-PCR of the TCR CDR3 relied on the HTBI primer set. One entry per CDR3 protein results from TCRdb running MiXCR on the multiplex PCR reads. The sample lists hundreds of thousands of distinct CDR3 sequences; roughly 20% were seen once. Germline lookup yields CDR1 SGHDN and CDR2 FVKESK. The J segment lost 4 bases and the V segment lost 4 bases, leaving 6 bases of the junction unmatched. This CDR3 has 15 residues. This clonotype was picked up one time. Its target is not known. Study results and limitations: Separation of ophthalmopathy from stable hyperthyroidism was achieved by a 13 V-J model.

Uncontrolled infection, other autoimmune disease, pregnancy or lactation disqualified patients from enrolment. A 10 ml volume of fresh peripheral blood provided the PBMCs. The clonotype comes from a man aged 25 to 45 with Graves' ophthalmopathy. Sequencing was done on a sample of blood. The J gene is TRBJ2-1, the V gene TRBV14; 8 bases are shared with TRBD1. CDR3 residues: CASSPRGHPYNEQFF. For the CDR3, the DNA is TGTGCCAGCAGCCCCAGGGGGCACCCTTACAATGAGCAGTTCTTC.